This record looks at one T cell receptor beta chain sequence and its context. Its antigen is undetermined. This sample stems from a study of T cell responses to AZD1222 COVID-19 vaccine. Study observations and caveats: Vaccine-associated CD4 TCRs ranged over spike, dominating at 160-218 and 743-854.

The ends were cut back, 2 bases at V and 6 bases at J, with 14 bases in the middle. CDR3 size: 16 residues. Germline assignment: CDR1 MDHEN and CDR2 SYDVKM. Here immunoSEQ multiplex PCR was the method, and the copy in TCRdb shows in-frame clones only, minus some. The sample lists more than 70,000 clones; about 86% were seen once. The clonotype was recovered from an adult in good health. The chain has TRBV28 and TRBJ1-6; D remains unclear. The sequencing used peripheral blood, collected on day 0 of AZD1222 vaccination. CDR3 protein: CASSLIMRAGNSPLHF. CDR3 in DNA: TGTGCCAGCAGTTTAATCATGCGTGCGGGTAATTCACCCCTCCACTTT.